Detailed here is one T cell receptor beta chain. This entry is derived from a study of shared clonotypes between healthy human individuals. Sequencing used immunoSEQ multiplex PCR; TCRdb keeps in-frame clones, though not all of them. The sample holds around 1 million clones, over 60% seen once. The germline V and J ends were trimmed by 1 base and 2 bases, with 21 bases remaining between them. This CDR3 has 19 residues. Germline CDR1 and CDR2: LGHNA and YSLEER. The chain uses TRBV4-3 and TRBJ2-4, with a tentative D call TRBD1 (6 bases). The TCR sequence derives from a man aged 18-30 years in good health. Material for sequencing was memory CD4+ T cells sorted from blood. The subset is: CD45RA-negative fraction. The CDR3 protein is CASSQGKMATGSSKNIQYF. CDR3 bases: TGCGCCAGCAGCCAAGGAAAGATGGCCACAGGGAGCTCCAAAAACATTCAGTACTTC.